Following are 9 T cell receptor beta chains from one sample sequenced in a study of memory CD4+ T cells and cytomegalovirus serostatus. Single viable CD3+CD4+CD8-CD45RO+ cells were sorted as the memory CD4+ T cells. TCRdb keeps only in-frame clones here, not all; method: immunoSEQ multiplex PCR. Counted here are about 60,000 clones, roughly 77% occurring once; the ten biggest clones make up 2.6%. Sequences were obtained from memory CD4+ T cells from blood. The receptor set was obtained from an adult in good health and CMV-seropositive.

V and J are TRBV6-1 and TRBJ2-5; D perhaps matches TRBD1 (5 bases). CDR3 size: 12 residues. V was cut by 6 bases and J by 5 bases, with 10 bases left in between. The germline CDR1 and CDR2 sequences are MNHNS and SASEGT. CDR3 residues: CASRGDEETQYF. CDR3 nucleotides: TGTGCCAGCAGAGGGGATGAGGAGACCCAGTACTTC.

The rearrangement uses TRBV27 and TRBJ2-2; 8 bases match TRBD2. CDR1 MNHEY and CDR2 SMNVEV come from the germline V gene (reference sequence). Trimming removed 5 bases from V and 0 bases from J; junction bases left unmatched: 11. The CDR3 is made up of 18 amino acids. This CDR3 reads CASSPRPGLGPNTGELFF. The CDR3 nucleotides read TGTGCCAGCAGTCCCCGGCCGGGACTAGGTCCGAACACCGGGGAGCTGTTTTTT.

The chain recombines TRBV28 with TRBJ1-1, with D uncertain. Trimming removed 7 bases at V and 1 base at J, with 10 bases between. This CDR3 region has 13 residues. Germline assignment: CDR1 MDHEN and CDR2 SYDVKM. The CDR3 DNA follows: TGTGCCAGCACCCCTTGGAAGAACACTGAAGCTTTCTTT. Its protein is CASTPWKNTEAFF.

The chain is built from TRBV29-1 and TRBJ1-4; D gene unclear. V was shortened by 2 bases and J by 1 base, with 11 bases between the two germline ends. The CDR3 length is 15 residues. From germline, CDR1 is SQVTM and CDR2 ANQGSEA. The CDR3 reads CSVELRTVTNEKLFF. CDR3 DNA: TGCAGCGTTGAACTCAGAACCGTAACTAATGAAAAACTGTTTTTT. The variable domain in full, completed from reference TRBV29-1 and TRBJ1-4, reads SAVISQKPSRDICQRGTSLTIQCQVDSQVTMMFWYRQQPGQSLTLIATANQGSEATYESGFVIDKFPISRPNLTFSTLTVSNMSPEDSSIYLCSVELRTVTNEKLFFGSGTQLSVL.

As concerns this clone: The same CDR3 can be traced to other DNA sequences in this sample. This chain connects TRBV28 to TRBJ2-7; D remains unclear. The V gene lost 3 bases and the J gene lost 3 bases, with 6 bases spanning the gap. Germline V gene sequence: CDR1 MDHEN, CDR2 SYDVKM. The CDR3 sequence is 12 residues long. CDR3 nucleotide sequence: TGTGCCAGCAGTTTCCAGAACTACGAGCAGTACTTC. Translation: CASSFQNYEQYF.

J is TRBJ1-3 and V is TRBV11-2; 9 nucleotides align to TRBD1. This CDR3 comprises 12 residues. Germline loops: CDR1 SGHAT, CDR2 FQNNGV. The V gene end was trimmed by 4 bases and the J gene end by 11 bases; junction bases not matched to a gene: 3. The CDR3 coding sequence is TGTGCCAGCAGCTCGGGACAGGGCTCCATATATTTT. Its translation is CASSSGQGSIYF. Full variable domain (outside the CDR3, taken from reference TRBV11-2 and TRBJ1-3): EAGVAQSPRYKIIEKRQSVAFWCNPISGHATLYWYQQILGQGPKLLIQFQNNGVVDDSQLPKDRFSAERLKGVDSTLKIQPAKLEDSAVYLCASSSGQGSIYFGEGSWLTVV.

V gene TRBV2 combines with J gene TRBJ2-1, with 8 bases that match TRBD2. V shed 8 bases, J shed 4 bases, and the junction held 7 bases outside the gene matches. This CDR3 is built from 14 residues. Germline CDR1 and CDR2: SNHLY and FYNNEI. As DNA, the CDR3 is TGTGCCAGCGGACTTGGCGGGAGGTACAATGAGCAGTTCTTC. Encoded protein: CASGLGGRYNEQFF.

The chain links TRBV5-6 to TRBJ1-1; D is unresolved. CDR3 length equals 13 residues. Germline V lookup: CDR1 SGHDT, CDR2 YYEEEE. Trimming shortened V by 1 base and J by 4 bases, and 8 bases separated the two germline ends. The CDR3 reads CASSLWGPTEAFF. CDR3 DNA sequence: TGTGCCAGCAGCTTGTGGGGTCCCACTGAAGCTTTCTTT.

This clone was counted a single time. The chain recombines TRBV7-7 with TRBJ1-1; D not certain. V lost 5 bases, J lost 3 bases, and 10 bases lay in between. Germline CDR1 SSHAT, CDR2 FNYEAQ (reference sequence). The CDR3 extends over 13 amino acids. In nucleotides, the CDR3 is TGTGCCAGCAGCCCTGCCCCGGACACTGAAGCTTTCTTT. Translated: CASSPAPDTEAFF.